The 5 T cell receptor beta chains below all came from one sample that was sequenced in a study of T cells after yellow fever vaccination. TCRdb reanalysed the 5' RACE reads using MiXCR and keeps one entry per CDR3 protein. This table has about 360,000 distinct CDR3 sequences, around 6.4% appearing once. Here the sequenced sample was PBMCs, taken 5 days after the yellow fever booster vaccination. The receptors here all came from a man under 40 who received the YFV17D yellow fever vaccine.

This clonotype turned up a few times. This chain uses TRBV7-9 with TRBJ2-2; no clear D. V lost 5 bases and J lost 0, with 10 bases in between. CDR1 is SEHNR and CDR2 is FQNEAQ in the germline V gene (reference sequence). The length of the CDR3 is 15 residues. CDR3 DNA sequence: TGTGCCAGCAGCCCATACAGTCCGAACACCGGGGAGCTGTTTTTT. Its protein product is CASSPYSPNTGELFF.

V usage is TRBV2 and J usage is TRBJ2-3, with TRBD2 matching 12 bases. From germline, CDR1 is SNHLY and CDR2 FYNNEI. This CDR3 contains 18 residues. V was pared by 11 bases and J by 0 bases, with 15 bases of the junction left unmatched. In DNA form, the CDR3 reads TGTGCCTTCAGGCAACGAGGACTAGCGGGGACTAGCACAGATACGCAGTATTTT. Amino acids: CAFRQRGLAGTSTDTQYF.

This clonotype was counted only a few times. This rearrangement joins TRBV20-1 to TRBJ2-1; TRBD2 might be the D (5 bases). The CDR3 covers 16 residues. Germline CDR1 and CDR2: DFQATT and SNEGSKA (reference sequence). V gave up 3 bases and J gave up 8 bases, with 23 bases separating them. CDR3: CSARGFGEKTGDEQFF. As DNA, the CDR3 is TGCAGTGCTAGGGGTTTTGGGGAGAAGACTGGGGATGAGCAGTTCTTC.

This clonotype has a count of ten or more. V usage is TRBV12-3 or TRBV12-4 and J usage is TRBJ2-7, with unresolved D. The CDR3 runs 15 residues. The germline V and J ends were trimmed by 6 bases and 1 base, with 16 bases remaining between them. The CDR3 DNA reads TGTGCCAGCAGCGGCTTAGGAAGAGGATCCTACGAGCAGTACTTC. This sequence encodes CASSGLGRGSYEQYF.

This clonotype occurred many times. This chain links TRBV11-3 with TRBJ2-2; TRBD1 aligns across 7 bases. From germline, CDR1 is SGHNT and CDR2 YENEEA. Trimming at V came to 5 bases and at J to 2 bases, leaving 2 bases not matched to a gene. This CDR3 has 14 amino acids. The CDR3 DNA reads as TGTGCCAGCAGCCACAGGGGCAACACCGGGGAGCTGTTTTTT. It translates to CASSHRGNTGELFF.